These 15 T cell receptor beta chains came from one sample sequenced in a study of spatial heterogeneity in lung cancer. TCRdb recomputed calls from the 5' RACE reads with MiXCR, one row per CDR3 protein. The sample holds about 120,000 distinct CDR3 sequences, more than 10% seen once. The time point was: blood at routine non-recurrence follow-up after resection. The input material, whole RNA from tumor, nontumor lung or frozen PBMC, was sequenced unsorted. The sequencing here drew on PBMCs, taken at follow-up. The receptors here all came from a male donor with early-stage non-small cell lung cancer.

About this clonotype itself: One base away lies a much larger clone, so this may be a sequencing read error. CDR3 sequence (DNA): TGCGCCAGCAGCCAGTCGGGACAGGTAGAGACCCAGTACTTC. Residues: CASSQSGQVETQYF. The V gene is TRBV4-1, the J gene TRBJ2-5; 8 nucleotides match TRBD1. Unmatched junction bases numbered 4, after V lost 3 bases and J lost 4 bases. This CDR3 is built from 14 residues. Germline V gene data show CDR1 as MGHRA and CDR2 as YSYEKL.

This clonotype has just a few counts. Here the CDR3 DNA reads TGTGCCAGCAGTTACCGGACACCGAACACCGGGGAGCTGTTTTTT. This translates into CASSYRTPNTGELFF. The chain uses TRBV6-5 and TRBJ2-2; possibly TRBD1 for D (5 bases). The CDR3 runs to 15 residues. CDR1 and CDR2 from the germline V gene are MNHEY and SVGAGI. Trimming removed 2 bases from V and 0 bases from J, with 7 bases in between.

This clonotype was seen many times. The chain joins TRBV7-9 to TRBJ2-7; TRBD1 aligns across 11 bases. Germline trimming cut 6 bases from V and 3 bases from J; bases unmatched to any gene: 4. The germline CDR1 and CDR2 sequences are SEHNR and FQNEAQ (reference sequence). This CDR3 has 14 residues. CDR3 protein: CASSGGTGGYEQYF. The CDR3 nucleotides are TGTGCCAGCAGTGGCGGGACAGGGGGCTACGAGCAGTACTTC.

V is TRBV11-3 and J is TRBJ2-3; D gene uncertain. The germline gives CDR1 SGHNT, CDR2 YENEEA. Trimming took off 7 bases at V and 5 bases at J, with 13 bases between the two ends. The CDR3 runs 13 residues. Here the CDR3 reads CASTPQTGDTQYF. The CDR3 nucleotides are TGTGCCAGCACACCACAAACGGGAGATACGCAGTATTTT.

There are many counts of this clonotype. CDR3 sequence: CASSLGTGGLGTQYF. CDR3 bases: TGTGCCAGCAGCTTAGGCACAGGGGGCCTAGGGACCCAGTACTTC. The chain recombines TRBV7-2 with TRBJ2-5; 9 bases fit TRBD1. In germline, CDR1 is SGHTA, CDR2 FQGNSA. The CDR3 has 15 amino acids. V shed 1 base and J 7 bases; nucleotides not matched to a gene: 7.

This clonotype came up a few times. The genes are TRBV2 and TRBJ2-2; the D is unclear. Germline V CDR1 and CDR2: SNHLY, FYNNEI. V lost 9 bases, J lost 1 base, and 9 bases lay in between. This CDR3 has 13 amino acids. CDR3 amino acids: CASRAQNTGELFF. CDR3 in DNA: TGTGCCAGTAGGGCTCAGAACACCGGGGAGCTGTTTTTT.

The chain employs TRBV2 and TRBJ2-1; D is perhaps TRBD2 (6 bases). This CDR3 contains 12 residues. Trimming cost V 1 base and J 9 bases, with 7 bases left between them. Per germline, CDR1 SNHLY and CDR2 FYNNEI. CDR3: CASSEGRGEQFF. The CDR3 DNA follows: TGTGCCAGCAGTGAAGGGCGGGGTGAGCAGTTCTTC. Full variable domain (remainder filled in from reference TRBV2 and TRBJ2-1): EPEVTQTPSHQVTQMGQEVILRCVPISNHLYFYWYRQILGQKVEFLVSFYNNEISEKSEIFDDQFSVERPDGSNFTLKIRSTKLEDSAMYFCASSEGRGEQFFGPGTRLTVL.

A few counts support this clonotype. The chain links TRBV5-1 to TRBJ2-1, with D hard to call. The V and J ends lost 2 bases and 5 bases respectively, with 5 bases between them. The CDR3 totals 12 residues. Germline CDR1 and CDR2: SGHRS and YFSETQ. Written as DNA, the CDR3 is TGCGCCAGCAGCTTACCCCACAATGAGCAGTTCTTC. Residues: CASSLPHNEQFF.

This clonotype was picked up a small number of times. The chain is built from TRBV6-5 and TRBJ2-1; TRBD1 might be the D (6 bases). This CDR3 comprises 15 residues. The germline gives CDR1 MNHEY, CDR2 SVGAGI. Between the trimmed V and J ends, which lost 7 bases and 5 bases, there was a span of 18 bases. CDR3 coding DNA: TGTGCCAGCAAACTCGGGACAAGGGGAAACAATGAGCAGTTCTTC. Residues: CASKLGTRGNNEQFF.

This clonotype was observed at least ten times. The chain combines TRBV7-2 with TRBJ2-1; no definite D call. The V end lost 1 base, the J end lost 0 bases, and 10 bases lay between the germline ends. Germline CDR1 reads SGHTA; CDR2 reads FQGNSA. The CDR3 consists of 16 residues. The CDR3 DNA is TGTGCCAGCAGCTTAGGGCTCAACCTCTCCTACAATGAGCAGTTCTTC. Translating it yields CASSLGLNLSYNEQFF. Together with reference TRBV7-2 and TRBJ2-1, the CDR3 gives the full variable domain: GAGVSQSPSNKVTEKGKDVELRCDPISGHTALYWYRQSLGQGLEFLIYFQGNSAPDKSGLPSDRFSAERTGGSVSTLTIQRTQQEDSAVYLCASSLGLNLSYNEQFFGPGTRLTVL.

This clonotype occurred many times. CDR3 DNA: TGCGCCAGCAGCGTTACAGGTTCTGATGGAAACACCATATATTTT. This gives the protein CASSVTGSDGNTIYF. The genes are TRBV5-1 and TRBJ1-3, with D possibly matching TRBD1 (5 bases). Germline loops: CDR1 SGHRS, CDR2 YFSETQ. The CDR3 runs to 15 residues. V was clipped by 4 bases and J by 3 bases, with 14 bases between them.

This rearrangement joins TRBV28 to TRBJ1-4; 8 bases align to TRBD1. With V trimmed by 4 bases and J by 7 bases, 8 bases remained unmatched. The germline V gene encodes CDR1 MDHEN and CDR2 SYDVKM. CDR3 length equals 15 residues. This CDR3 is CASSSRQGSGEKLFF. DNA of the CDR3: TGTGCCAGCAGTTCCAGACAGGGGTCAGGTGAAAAACTGTTTTTT. Variable domain in full (rest from reference TRBV28 and TRBJ1-4): DVKVTQSSRYLVKRTGEKVFLECVQDMDHENMFWYRQDPGLGLRLIYFSYDVKMKEKGDIPEGYSVSREKKERFSLILESASTNQTSMYLCASSSRQGSGEKLFFGSGTQLSVL.

The rearrangement links TRBV5-6 to TRBJ2-3; D is possibly TRBD1 (5 bases). Per germline, CDR1 SGHDT and CDR2 YYEEEE. V was cut by 4 bases and J by 0 bases, with 15 bases left in between. CDR3 length equals 16 residues. The CDR3 sequence: CASSHYRFASTDTQYF. CDR3 nucleotides: TGTGCCAGCAGCCATTACAGGTTTGCTAGCACAGATACGCAGTATTTT.

The chain joins TRBV6-1 to TRBJ1-6; D is undetermined. V was pared by 3 bases and J by 7 bases, with 10 bases between. Germline V gene sequence: CDR1 MNHNS, CDR2 SASEGT. The CDR3 consists of 14 residues. In nucleotides, the CDR3 is TGTGCCAGCAGTGAGCGGACTCGGAATTCACCCCTCCACTTT. It is translated as CASSERTRNSPLHF.

This clonotype was observed a handful of times. The CDR3 bases are TGTGCCAGCAGCTCGGAAGCTGGTTATTCACCCCTCCACTTT. It encodes CASSSEAGYSPLHF. The rearrangement uses TRBV11-2 and TRBJ1-6; unclear D gene. This CDR3 is built from 14 residues. The germline CDR1 and CDR2 sequences are SGHAT and FQNNGV. V lost 4 bases, J lost 8 bases, and 12 bases lay in between.